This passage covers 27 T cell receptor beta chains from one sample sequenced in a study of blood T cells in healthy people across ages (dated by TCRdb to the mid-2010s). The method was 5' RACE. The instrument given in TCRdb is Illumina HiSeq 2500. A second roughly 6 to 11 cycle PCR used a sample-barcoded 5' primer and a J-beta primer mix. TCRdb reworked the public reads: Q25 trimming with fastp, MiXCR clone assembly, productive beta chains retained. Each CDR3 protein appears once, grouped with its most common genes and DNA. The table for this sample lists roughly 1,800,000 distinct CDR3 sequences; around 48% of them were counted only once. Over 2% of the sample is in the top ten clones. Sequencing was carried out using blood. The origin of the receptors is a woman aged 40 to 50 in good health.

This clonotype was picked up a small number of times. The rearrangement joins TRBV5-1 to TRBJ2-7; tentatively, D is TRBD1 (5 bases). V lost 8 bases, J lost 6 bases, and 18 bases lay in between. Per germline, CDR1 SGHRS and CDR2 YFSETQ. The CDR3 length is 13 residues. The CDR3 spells CASRRQGLFEQYF. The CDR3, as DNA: TGCGCCAGTCGCCGGCAGGGTCTATTCGAGCAGTACTTC.

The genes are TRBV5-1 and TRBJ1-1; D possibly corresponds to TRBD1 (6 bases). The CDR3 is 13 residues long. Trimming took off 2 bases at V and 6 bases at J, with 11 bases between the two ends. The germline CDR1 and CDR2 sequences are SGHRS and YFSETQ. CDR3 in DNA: TGCGCCAGCAGCTTCCGGGACACCTCTGAAGCTTTCTTT. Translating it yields CASSFRDTSEAFF.

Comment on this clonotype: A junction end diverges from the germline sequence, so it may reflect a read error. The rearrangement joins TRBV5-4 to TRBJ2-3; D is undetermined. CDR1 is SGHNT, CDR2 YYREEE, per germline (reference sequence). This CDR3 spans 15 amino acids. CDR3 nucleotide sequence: TGCGCCAGCAGCTTTCCCCTAAGGGCCACAGATACGCAGTATTTT. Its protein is CASSFPLRATDTQYF.

This CDR3 is CARAESLPAKEQYF. In DNA form, the CDR3 reads TGTGCCCGGGCGGAATCCCTCCCCGCTAAGGAGCAGTACTTC. The V call is TRBV10-3, the J call TRBJ2-5; D uncertain. This CDR3 is 14 amino acids long. Trimming removed 11 bases from V and 11 bases from J, with 27 bases in between. Germline V gene data show CDR1 as ENHRY and CDR2 as SYGVKD.

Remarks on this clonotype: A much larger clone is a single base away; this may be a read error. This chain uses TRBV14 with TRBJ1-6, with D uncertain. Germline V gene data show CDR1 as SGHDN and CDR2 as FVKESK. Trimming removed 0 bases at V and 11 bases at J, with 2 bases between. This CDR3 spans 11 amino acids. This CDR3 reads CASSQDTPLHF. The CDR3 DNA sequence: TGTGCCAGCAGCCAAGATACACCCCTCCACTTT.

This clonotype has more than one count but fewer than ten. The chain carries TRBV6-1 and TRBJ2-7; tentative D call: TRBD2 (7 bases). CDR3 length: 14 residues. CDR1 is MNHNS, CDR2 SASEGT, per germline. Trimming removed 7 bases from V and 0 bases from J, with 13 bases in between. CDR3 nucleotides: TGTGCCAGCAAGGGGGGGCTCTTCTCCTACGAGCAGTACTTC. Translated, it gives CASKGGLFSYEQYF.

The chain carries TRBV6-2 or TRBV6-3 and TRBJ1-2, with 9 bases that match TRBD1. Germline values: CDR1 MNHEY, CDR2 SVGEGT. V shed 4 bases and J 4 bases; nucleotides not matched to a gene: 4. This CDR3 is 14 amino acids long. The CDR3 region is CASSFRTGAYGYTF. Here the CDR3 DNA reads TGTGCCAGCAGTTTTCGGACAGGGGCCTATGGCTACACCTTC.

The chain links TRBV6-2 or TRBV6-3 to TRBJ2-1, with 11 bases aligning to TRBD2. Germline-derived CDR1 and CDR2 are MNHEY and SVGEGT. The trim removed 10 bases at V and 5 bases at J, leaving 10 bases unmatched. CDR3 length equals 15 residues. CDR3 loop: CAIRKGLAVNNEQFF. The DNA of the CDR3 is TGTGCCATTAGGAAGGGACTAGCGGTCAACAATGAGCAGTTCTTC.

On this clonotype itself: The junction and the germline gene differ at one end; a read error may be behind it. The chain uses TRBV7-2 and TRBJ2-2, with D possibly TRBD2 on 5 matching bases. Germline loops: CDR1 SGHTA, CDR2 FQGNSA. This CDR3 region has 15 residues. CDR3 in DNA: TGTGCCAGCAGCCCGCCTGGGTGGAACACCGGGGAGCCGTTTTTT. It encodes CASSPPGWNTGEPFF. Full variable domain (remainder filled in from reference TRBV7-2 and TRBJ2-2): GAGVSQSPSNKVTEKGKDVELRCDPISGHTALYWYRQSLGQGLEFLIYFQGNSAPDKSGLPSDRFSAERTGGSVSTLTIQRTQQEDSAVYLCASSPPGWNTGEPFFGEGSRLTVL.

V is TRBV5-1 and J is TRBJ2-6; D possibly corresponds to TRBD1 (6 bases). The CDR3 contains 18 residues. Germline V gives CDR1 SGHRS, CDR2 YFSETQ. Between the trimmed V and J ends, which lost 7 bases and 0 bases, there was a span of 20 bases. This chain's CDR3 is CASPDGGQGDSGANVLTF. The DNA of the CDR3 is TGCGCCAGCCCCGATGGGGGACAAGGAGACTCTGGGGCCAACGTCCTGACTTTC.

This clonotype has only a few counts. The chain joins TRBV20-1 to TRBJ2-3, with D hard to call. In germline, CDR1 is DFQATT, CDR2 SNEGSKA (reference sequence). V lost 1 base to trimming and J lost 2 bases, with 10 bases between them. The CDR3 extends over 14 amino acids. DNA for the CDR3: TGCAGTGCTAGAGCGACACATAACACAGATACGCAGTATTTT. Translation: CSARATHNTDTQYF.

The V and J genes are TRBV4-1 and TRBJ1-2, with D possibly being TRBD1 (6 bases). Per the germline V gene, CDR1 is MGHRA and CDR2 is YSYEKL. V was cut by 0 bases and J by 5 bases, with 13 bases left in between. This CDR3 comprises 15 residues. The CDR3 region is CASSQDPGAGYGYTF. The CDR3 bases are TGCGCCAGCAGCCAAGATCCAGGGGCGGGTTATGGCTACACCTTC.

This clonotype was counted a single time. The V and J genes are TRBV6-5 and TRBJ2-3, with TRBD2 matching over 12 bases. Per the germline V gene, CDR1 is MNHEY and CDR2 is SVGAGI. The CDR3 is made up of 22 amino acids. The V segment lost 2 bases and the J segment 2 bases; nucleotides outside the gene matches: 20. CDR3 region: CASSYPHSTSGGTRSSTDTQYF. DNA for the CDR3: TGTGCCAGCAGTTACCCTCACTCGACTAGCGGGGGTACCAGGTCGTCCACAGATACGCAGTATTTT.

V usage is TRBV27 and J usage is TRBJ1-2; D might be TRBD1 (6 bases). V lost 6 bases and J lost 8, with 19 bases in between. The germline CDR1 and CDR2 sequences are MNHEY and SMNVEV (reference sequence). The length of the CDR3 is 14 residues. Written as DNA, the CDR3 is TGTGCCAGCAGAGCCACAGGGCGAGGGGGAGGCTACACCTTC. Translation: CASRATGRGGGYTF.

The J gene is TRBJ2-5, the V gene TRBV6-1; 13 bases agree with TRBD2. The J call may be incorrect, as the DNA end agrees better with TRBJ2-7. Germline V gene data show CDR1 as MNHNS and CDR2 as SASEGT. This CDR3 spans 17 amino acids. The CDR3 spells CASSVTSGGAKPYEQYF. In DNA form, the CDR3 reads TGTGCCAGCAGTGTCACTAGCGGGGGGGCCAAACCGTACGAGCAGTACTTC.

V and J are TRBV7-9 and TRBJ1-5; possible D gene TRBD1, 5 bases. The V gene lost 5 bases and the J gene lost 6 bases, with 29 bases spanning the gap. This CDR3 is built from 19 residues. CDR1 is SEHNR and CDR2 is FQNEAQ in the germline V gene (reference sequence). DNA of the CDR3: TGTGCCAGCAGCCTATCCCCTCCGGGGCTTCCTACATCCACTCAGCCCCAGCATTTT. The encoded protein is CASSLSPPGLPTSTQPQHF.

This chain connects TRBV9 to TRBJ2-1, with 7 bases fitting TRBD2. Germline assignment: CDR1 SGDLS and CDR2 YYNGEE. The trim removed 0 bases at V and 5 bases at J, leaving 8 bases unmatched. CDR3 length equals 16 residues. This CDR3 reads CASSVEDGGWDNEQFF. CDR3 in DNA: TGTGCCAGCAGCGTAGAAGACGGGGGGTGGGACAATGAGCAGTTCTTC.

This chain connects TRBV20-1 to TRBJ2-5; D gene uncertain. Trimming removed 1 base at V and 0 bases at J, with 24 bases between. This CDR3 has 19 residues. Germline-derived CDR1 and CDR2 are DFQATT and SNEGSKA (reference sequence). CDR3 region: CSARGPLDTGRPYQETQYF. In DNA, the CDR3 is TGCAGTGCTAGAGGGCCCTTAGATACCGGCCGCCCGTACCAAGAGACCCAGTACTTC.

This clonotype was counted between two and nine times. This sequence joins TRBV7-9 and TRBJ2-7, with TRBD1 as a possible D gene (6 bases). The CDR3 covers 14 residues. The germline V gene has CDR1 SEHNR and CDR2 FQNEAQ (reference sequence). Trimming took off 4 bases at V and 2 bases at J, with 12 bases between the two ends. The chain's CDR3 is CASSSRGPTYEQYF. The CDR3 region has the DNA TGTGCCAGCAGCTCCAGGGGACCTACCTACGAGCAGTACTTC.

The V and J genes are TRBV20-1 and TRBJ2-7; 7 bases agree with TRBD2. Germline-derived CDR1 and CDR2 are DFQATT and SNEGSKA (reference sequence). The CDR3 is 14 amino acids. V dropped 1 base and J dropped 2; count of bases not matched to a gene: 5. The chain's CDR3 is CSARVGGKTYEQYF. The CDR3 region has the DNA TGCAGTGCTAGAGTGGGGGGGAAGACCTACGAGCAGTACTTC.

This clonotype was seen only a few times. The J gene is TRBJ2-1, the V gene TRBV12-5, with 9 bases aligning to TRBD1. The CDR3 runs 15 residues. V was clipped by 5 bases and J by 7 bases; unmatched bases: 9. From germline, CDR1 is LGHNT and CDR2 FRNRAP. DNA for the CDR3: TGTGCTAGTGGTCCACCGGGACAGGGCGAGAATGAGCAGTTCTTC. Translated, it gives CASGPPGQGENEQFF.

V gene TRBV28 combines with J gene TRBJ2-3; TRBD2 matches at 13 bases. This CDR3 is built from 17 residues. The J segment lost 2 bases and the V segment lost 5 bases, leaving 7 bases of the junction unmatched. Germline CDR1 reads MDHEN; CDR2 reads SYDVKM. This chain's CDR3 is CASSTGLAGELTDTQYF. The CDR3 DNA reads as TGTGCCAGCAGTACCGGACTAGCGGGGGAACTCACAGATACGCAGTATTTT.

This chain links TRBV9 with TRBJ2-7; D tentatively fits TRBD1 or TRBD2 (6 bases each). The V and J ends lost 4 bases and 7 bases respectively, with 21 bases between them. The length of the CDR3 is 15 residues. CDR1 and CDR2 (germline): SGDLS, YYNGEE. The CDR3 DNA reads TGTGCCAGCAGCCCACGGGGACGGGGGCTTGGGGAGCAGTACTTC. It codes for CASSPRGRGLGEQYF.

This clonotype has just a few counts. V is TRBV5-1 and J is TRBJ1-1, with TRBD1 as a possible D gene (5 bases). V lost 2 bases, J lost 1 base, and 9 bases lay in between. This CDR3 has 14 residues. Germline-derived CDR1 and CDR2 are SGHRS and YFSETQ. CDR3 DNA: TGCGCCAGCAGCTTCAGGGCGGCGAACACTGAAGCTTTCTTT. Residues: CASSFRAANTEAFF.

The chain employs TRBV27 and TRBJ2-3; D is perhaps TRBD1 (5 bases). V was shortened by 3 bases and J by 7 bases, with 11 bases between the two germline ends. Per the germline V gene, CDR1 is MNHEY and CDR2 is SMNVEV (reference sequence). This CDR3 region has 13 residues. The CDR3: CASSFLTENTQYF. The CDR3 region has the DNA TGTGCCAGCAGTTTCCTGACAGAAAATACGCAGTATTTT.

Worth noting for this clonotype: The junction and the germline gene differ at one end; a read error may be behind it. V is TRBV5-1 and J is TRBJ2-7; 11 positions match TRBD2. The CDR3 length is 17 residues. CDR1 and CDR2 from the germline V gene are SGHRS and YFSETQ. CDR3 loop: CAGSFPSGGLIYNEQYF. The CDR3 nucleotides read TGCGCCGGCAGCTTCCCTAGCGGGGGGCTCATATACAATGAGCAGTACTTC.

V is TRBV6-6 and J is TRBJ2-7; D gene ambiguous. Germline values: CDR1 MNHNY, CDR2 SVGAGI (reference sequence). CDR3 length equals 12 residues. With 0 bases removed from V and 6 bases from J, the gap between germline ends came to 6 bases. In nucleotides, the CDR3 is TGTGCCAGCAGTTACTCCCTTTCCGAGCAGTACTTC. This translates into CASSYSLSEQYF.